Below, one TCR beta chain is given with its context. Its antigen is as yet unknown. Regarding time point: newly diagnosed GD, antithyroid drugs for less than 3 months. Extracted PBMC RNA gave rise to the TCR library. The sample belongs to a study of regulatory T cells in long-lasting Graves disease. The study, taken as a whole, reports: Newly diagnosed patients had higher TCR diversity than persistent Graves' patients did.

For TCR beta, libraries came from iRepertoire HTBI primers and Arm-PCR of CDR3 regions. TCRdb re-called the multiplex PCR reads through MiXCR, storing one row per CDR3 protein. The sample gives about 530,000 distinct CDR3 sequences, approximately 16% of which show up once; roughly 25% is in the top ten. This CDR3 contains 15 residues. Deletions cut 5 bases from V and 3 bases from J, with 14 bases between. CDR1 MNHEY and CDR2 SVGEGT come from the germline V gene. The sample also formed part of further work on T cells in Graves' hyperthyroidism and ophthalmopathy. That paper states: Blood also contained most expanded thyroid clonotypes above 0.001.

The sample consisted of peripheral blood mononuclear cells (PBMCs), taken at new diagnosis, from a patient treated with antithyroid drugs. This TCR came from a woman in her forties or fifties with Graves disease. The V gene is TRBV6-2 or TRBV6-3, the J gene TRBJ1-3; D not certain. The CDR3 DNA reads TGTGCCAGCAGTCCTCCCTACGGGTTTGGAAACACCATATATTTT. Translation gives CASSPPYGFGNTIYF.